The 18 T cell receptor beta chains listed next were all sequenced from one sample in a study of cytomegalovirus exposure and HLA in healthy donors. PCR used 60 Vbeta primers and 13 Jbeta primers. Some clones are missing from TCRdb's copy, which holds only in-frame ones; the method was immunoSEQ multiplex PCR. The sample lists approximately 95,000 clones; around 73% were seen once. Sequencing used PBMCs. All receptors derive from a woman between 40 and 55 years old in good health and CMV-seropositive.

The genes are TRBV7-8 and TRBJ2-5; D not certain. Near its end, the DNA agrees better with TRBJ2-7, so the J call may be wrong. Germline V lookup: CDR1 SGHVS, CDR2 FQNEAQ. This CDR3 is 14 amino acids long. CDR3 sequence (DNA): TGTGCCAGCAGTACTCGACCTAGCTCCTACGAGCAGTACTTC. Its protein is CASSTRPSSYEQYF.

The CDR3 coding sequence is TGTGCCGAAAAACGGGTGAGCGGGAGTGGGAATGAGCAGTTCTTC. Protein sequence: CAEKRVSGSGNEQFF. This chain connects TRBV6-4 to TRBJ2-1; 8 positions agree with TRBD2. After removal of 11 bases from V and 7 bases from J, the junction contained 16 bases not matched to a gene. Germline-derived CDR1 and CDR2 are MRHNA and SNTAGT. CDR3 size: 15 residues.

This clone came up a few times. The chain recombines TRBV30 with TRBJ1-3; 7 nucleotides match TRBD1. The CDR3 totals 12 residues. The V segment lost 5 bases and the J segment 2 bases; nucleotides outside the gene matches: 0. Germline CDR1 is GTSNPN and CDR2 is SVGIG (reference sequence). CDR3 residues: CAWQGAGNTIYF. The CDR3 DNA sequence: TGTGCCTGGCAGGGGGCTGGAAACACCATATATTTT.

Only one count was recorded for this clone. The same CDR3 also results from other DNA sequences found in this sample. The chain carries TRBV2 and TRBJ1-3; unclear D gene. The V gene's germline CDR1 is SNHLY and CDR2 FYNNEI. The CDR3 contains 15 residues. V lost 7 bases and J 4 bases, leaving 17 bases between the germline ends. The CDR3 spells CASTTPTERGNTIYF. CDR3 coding DNA: TGTGCCAGCACAACCCCTACAGAGCGGGGAAACACCATATATTTT.

The V call is TRBV6-1, the J call TRBJ2-5, with 7 bases aligning to TRBD1. J lost 0 bases, V lost 5 bases, and 3 bases had no gene match. CDR1 and CDR2 (germline): MNHNS, SASEGT. The CDR3 sequence is 14 residues long. CDR3 DNA: TGTGCCAGCAGTCGGACAGGCTACCAAGAGACCCAGTACTTC. The encoded protein is CASSRTGYQETQYF.

The rearrangement links TRBV11-3 to TRBJ2-1; TRBD2 matches 9 bases. V gave up 5 bases and J gave up 8 bases; unmatched junction bases: 7. The CDR3 extends over 14 amino acids. From germline, CDR1 is SGHNT and CDR2 YENEEA. CDR3 region: CASSPHGTSYEQFF. The CDR3 coding sequence is TGTGCCAGCAGCCCCCACGGGACTAGCTATGAGCAGTTCTTC.

The V gene is TRBV18, the J gene TRBJ2-2; tentative D call: TRBD1 (5 bases). This CDR3 region has 16 residues. V was pared by 0 bases and J by 2 bases, with 10 bases between. Germline CDR1 reads KGHSH; CDR2 reads LQKENI. The CDR3 loop is CASSPPAQVNTGELFF. CDR3 nucleotide sequence: TGTGCCAGCTCACCACCCGCACAGGTTAACACCGGGGAGCTGTTTTTT.

This clone occurred once. V is TRBV18 and J is TRBJ1-3; the match to TRBD1 covers 8 bases. V shed 4 bases and J 1 base; nucleotides not matched to a gene: 3. The CDR3 contains 15 residues. The germline CDR1 and CDR2 sequences are KGHSH and LQKENI. The CDR3 DNA reads as TGTGCCAGCTCACTGTGGGACAGGTCTGGAAACACCATATATTTT. It codes for CASSLWDRSGNTIYF.

V usage is TRBV6-5 and J usage is TRBJ2-2; maybe TRBD2 (6 bases). The CDR3 is 15 residues long. Trimming removed 6 bases from V and 6 bases from J, with 17 bases in between. Germline V gene data show CDR1 as MNHEY and CDR2 as SVGAGI. The CDR3 reads CASRTRGKAAGELFF. The CDR3 bases are TGTGCCAGCAGAACTCGGGGGAAAGCGGCCGGGGAGCTGTTTTTT.

For the CDR3, the DNA is TGTGCCAGCACCCCGTTAAGCGGGGTTTATGGCTACACCTTC. This codes for CASTPLSGVYGYTF. The V and J genes are TRBV6-1 and TRBJ1-2; D ambiguous. From germline, CDR1 is MNHNS and CDR2 SASEGT. CDR3 length: 14 amino acids. V shed 7 bases and J shed 5 bases, with 17 bases lying between them.

This clone was detected a few times. This chain connects TRBV6-4 to TRBJ2-1, with 13 nucleotides matching TRBD2. The CDR3 has 16 residues. The ends lost 5 bases at V and 4 bases at J; junction bases unmatched: 5. CDR1 is MRHNA, CDR2 SNTAGT, per germline. The CDR3 spells CASSIRLAGGYNEQFF. Written as DNA, the CDR3 is TGTGCCAGCAGTATTAGACTAGCGGGAGGATACAATGAGCAGTTCTTC.

J is TRBJ2-7 and V is TRBV29-1; D possibly corresponds to TRBD1 (5 bases). Trimming took off 4 bases at V and 4 bases at J, with 11 bases between the two ends. The CDR3 spans 12 residues. Per the germline V gene, CDR1 is SQVTM and CDR2 is ANQGSEA. CDR3 in amino acids: CSVGQGSYEQYF. The CDR3 region has the DNA TGCAGCGTTGGTCAGGGATCTTACGAGCAGTACTTC.

V is TRBV20-1 and J is TRBJ1-2, with a tentative D call TRBD1 (5 bases). CDR3 length equals 11 residues. The V end lost 5 bases, the J end lost 5 bases, and 9 bases lay between the germline ends. Germline V gives CDR1 DFQATT, CDR2 SNEGSKA (reference sequence). CDR3 residues: CSARTPYGYTF. CDR3 DNA: TGCAGTGCTCGGACACCTTATGGCTACACCTTC.

The gene calls are TRBV9 and TRBJ2-7; D perhaps matches TRBD2 (6 bases). V gave up 4 bases and J gave up 6 bases, with 17 bases separating them. This CDR3 has 14 amino acids. CDR1 is SGDLS and CDR2 is YYNGEE in the germline V gene. This CDR3 reads CASSPGGRWGEQYF. CDR3 bases: TGTGCCAGCAGCCCAGGAGGGCGGTGGGGCGAGCAGTACTTC.

The chain couples TRBV7-9 to TRBJ1-2; 8 positions agree with TRBD1. CDR3 length: 15 amino acids. Per the germline V gene, CDR1 is SEHNR and CDR2 is FQNEAQ (reference sequence). V gave up 5 bases and J gave up 5 bases; unmatched junction bases: 10. The CDR3 spells CASSRGNGQGYGYTF. The CDR3 nucleotides are TGTGCCAGCAGCCGGGGGAACGGACAGGGATATGGCTACACCTTC.

V gene TRBV2 combines with J gene TRBJ2-7, with D tentatively TRBD1 (5 bases). CDR1 SNHLY and CDR2 FYNNEI come from the germline V gene. The CDR3 runs 13 residues. V was trimmed by 7 bases and J by 7 bases, leaving 17 bases between them. The CDR3 nucleotides are TGTGCCAGCACCTTGACAGACCTGGGTGAGCAGTACTTC. Translating it yields CASTLTDLGEQYF.

The J gene is TRBJ1-4, the V gene TRBV7-8, with D uncertain. The CDR3 extends over 14 amino acids. V was pared by 1 base and J by 4 bases, with 7 bases between. CDR1 is SGHVS, CDR2 FQNEAQ, per germline. The CDR3 nucleotides are TGTGCCAGCAGCTTAGGCCAGTTTAATGAAAAACTGTTTTTT. Translating gives CASSLGQFNEKLFF.

The chain uses TRBV28 and TRBJ2-7; 8 positions match TRBD2. Germline CDR1 and CDR2: MDHEN and SYDVKM. CDR3 size: 15 residues. The ends lost 3 bases at V and 7 bases at J; junction bases unmatched: 11. As DNA, the CDR3 is TGTGCCAGCAGTTTTCTAGCGGGTGCACCCGGTGAGCAGTACTTC. It codes for CASSFLAGAPGEQYF.